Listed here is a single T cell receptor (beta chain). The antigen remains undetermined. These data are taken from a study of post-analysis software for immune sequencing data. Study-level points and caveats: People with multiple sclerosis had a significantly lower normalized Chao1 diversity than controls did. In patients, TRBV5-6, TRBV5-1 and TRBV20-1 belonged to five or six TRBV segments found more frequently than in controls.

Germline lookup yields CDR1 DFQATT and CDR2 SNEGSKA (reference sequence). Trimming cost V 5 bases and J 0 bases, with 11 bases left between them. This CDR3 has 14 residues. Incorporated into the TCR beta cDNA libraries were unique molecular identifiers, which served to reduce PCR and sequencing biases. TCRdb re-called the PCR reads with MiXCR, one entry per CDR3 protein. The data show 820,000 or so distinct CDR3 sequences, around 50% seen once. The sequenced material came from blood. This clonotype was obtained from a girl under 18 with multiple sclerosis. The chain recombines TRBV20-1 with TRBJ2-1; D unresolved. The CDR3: CSAPDRSSYNEQFF. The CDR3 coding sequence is TGCAGTGCTCCCGACCGGAGCTCCTACAATGAGCAGTTCTTC.